One and the same sample provided the 32 T cell receptor beta chains below, sequenced in a study of shared clonotypes between healthy human individuals. TCRdb's table, derived via immunoSEQ multiplex PCR, lists solely in-frame clones and lacks some. The sample holds about 1.5 million clones, 95% to 99% seen once. The sequenced material came from naive CD4+ T cells sorted from blood. Subset meaning: CD45RA+ positively selected. These receptors came from a man younger than 40 in good health.

The chain carries TRBV28 and TRBJ1-2; D uncertain. Trimming took 3 bases from V and 6 from J, leaving 11 bases between them. This CDR3 is built from 13 residues. Per the germline V gene, CDR1 is MDHEN and CDR2 is SYDVKM. The CDR3 reads CASSFLTTHGYTF. Here the CDR3 DNA reads TGTGCCAGCAGTTTTCTCACCACCCATGGCTACACCTTC.

This chain connects TRBV10-2 to TRBJ2-1; TRBD2 is a possible D gene (5 bases). Trimming cost V 2 bases and J 1 base, with 18 bases left between them. From germline, CDR1 is WSHSY and CDR2 SAAADI. The CDR3 consists of 18 residues. The CDR3 spells CASSEPPEIARSYNEQFF. In DNA, the CDR3 is TGCGCCAGCAGTGAGCCCCCTGAAATAGCGAGGTCCTACAATGAGCAGTTCTTC.

The V and J genes are TRBV7-3 and TRBJ2-1; perhaps TRBD1 as D (5 bases). The CDR3 runs 14 residues. Germline CDR1 is SGHTA and CDR2 is FQGTGA. Trimming took 0 bases from V and 4 from J, leaving 7 bases between them. As DNA, the CDR3 is TGTGCCAGCAGCTTAACGCCAGGGTACAATGAGCAGTTCTTC. Protein: CASSLTPGYNEQFF.

This chain joins TRBV9 and TRBJ2-3; D possibly matches TRBD1 or TRBD2 (5 bases each). V was pared by 0 bases and J by 6 bases, with 14 bases between. The CDR3 contains 15 residues. Germline-derived CDR1 and CDR2 are SGDLS and YYNGEE. The CDR3 protein is CASSVVGDLGDTQYF. The CDR3 DNA reads TGTGCCAGCAGCGTAGTAGGGGACCTTGGCGATACGCAGTATTTT.

V and J are TRBV6-5 and TRBJ2-7; no clear D gene. Between the trimmed V and J ends, which lost 5 bases and 2 bases, there was a span of 13 bases. Germline values: CDR1 MNHEY, CDR2 SVGAGI. The CDR3 extends over 14 amino acids. The chain's CDR3 is CASSPLLPPYEQYF. CDR3 DNA sequence: TGTGCCAGCAGTCCCCTCCTCCCCCCCTACGAGCAGTACTTC.

DNA of the CDR3: TGTGCCAGCAGCCAATCTTCGGGACTAGCGGGAACAGATACGCAGTATTTT. It translates to CASSQSSGLAGTDTQYF. This chain connects TRBV4-2 to TRBJ2-3; 13 bases match TRBD2. J was trimmed by 3 bases and V by 2 bases; bases with no gene match: 5. Looked up from germline, CDR1 is LGHNA and CDR2 is YNFKEQ. CDR3 length equals 17 residues.

The V gene is TRBV27, the J gene TRBJ1-5; D not certain. This CDR3 region has 13 residues. Germline V lookup: CDR1 MNHEY, CDR2 SMNVEV (reference sequence). CDR3 in DNA: TGTGACTCGCCAGATCATAGCAATCAGCCCCAGCATTTT. The encoded protein is CDSPDHSNQPQHF.

A note on this clone: This sample includes further DNA sequences coding for the same CDR3. The chain joins TRBV2 to TRBJ1-4; TRBD1 might be the D (5 bases). CDR1 and CDR2 from the germline V gene are SNHLY and FYNNEI. Trimming took off 4 bases at V and 3 bases at J, with 9 bases between the two ends. The CDR3 totals 14 residues. CDR3 nucleotides: TGTGCCAGCAGTGTCCGGGGGGCTAATGAAAAACTGTTTTTT. Amino acids: CASSVRGANEKLFF.

The rearrangement joins TRBV10-1 to TRBJ2-3, with TRBD2 matching 15 bases. The CDR3 is made up of 16 amino acids. Germline trimming cut 6 bases from V and 3 bases from J; bases unmatched to any gene: 4. In germline, CDR1 is WNHNN, CDR2 SYGVQD (reference sequence). The CDR3 coding sequence is TGCGCCAGCAGCCAAGGACTAGCGGGAGGGACAGATACGCAGTATTTT. Its translation is CASSQGLAGGTDTQYF.

This clone was seen only once. The chain carries TRBV29-1 and TRBJ2-5, with D possibly TRBD2 on 5 matching bases. This CDR3 region has 14 residues. V lost 4 bases, J lost 1 base, and 13 bases lay in between. The germline V gene encodes CDR1 SQVTM and CDR2 ANQGSEA. The CDR3 coding sequence is TGCAGCGTTGCCGGACGGGGTTTCCAAGAGACCCAGTACTTC. Translated: CSVAGRGFQETQYF. Together with reference TRBV29-1 and TRBJ2-5, the CDR3 gives the full variable domain: SAVISQKPSRDICQRGTSLTIQCQVDSQVTMMFWYRQQPGQSLTLIATANQGSEATYESGFVIDKFPISRPNLTFSTLTVSNMSPEDSSIYLCSVAGRGFQETQYFGPGTRLLVL.

This sequence joins TRBV29-1 and TRBJ2-7; D unclear. CDR1 and CDR2 from the germline V gene are SQVTM and ANQGSEA. The V end was cut by 0 bases, the J end by 6 bases, with 9 bases between. The CDR3 loop spans 12 amino acids. The CDR3 DNA reads TGCAGCGTTGAAGATTTGAGGAGCGAGCAGTACTTC. It is translated as CSVEDLRSEQYF.

This clone was seen just once. J is TRBJ2-1 and V is TRBV18; no reliable D call. The CDR3 runs 17 residues. The V end lost 4 bases, the J end lost 1 base, and 17 bases lay between the germline ends. Looked up from germline, CDR1 is KGHSH and CDR2 is LQKENI. CDR3: CASSRDNPELSYNEQFF. The CDR3 DNA is TGTGCCAGCTCACGGGATAATCCGGAGCTATCCTACAATGAGCAGTTCTTC.

The J gene is TRBJ2-5, the V gene TRBV2, with 7 bases fitting TRBD2. The CDR3 is 14 residues long. The germline V gene encodes CDR1 SNHLY and CDR2 FYNNEI. J lost 3 bases, V lost 8 bases, and 9 bases had no gene match. The CDR3 coding sequence is TGTGCCAGCGGGAGGGGAGGCGGTAAAGAGACCCAGTACTTC. As protein: CASGRGGGKETQYF.

V usage is TRBV28 and J usage is TRBJ1-1; TRBD1 is a possible D gene (6 bases). CDR3 length: 12 residues. The V gene lost 5 bases and the J gene lost 13 bases, with 17 bases spanning the gap. The germline CDR1 and CDR2 sequences are MDHEN and SYDVKM. The CDR3 bases are TGTGCCAGCAGTATACCCCGGGACACCGTTTTCTTT. Translated, it gives CASSIPRDTVFF.

The J gene is TRBJ1-3, the V gene TRBV2; D gene uncertain. The CDR3 is 17 amino acids. Germline V gives CDR1 SNHLY, CDR2 FYNNEI. Deletions cut 3 bases from V and 0 bases from J, with 15 bases between. CDR3 coding DNA: TGTGCCAGCAGTGATGGGGTAGGGAGCTACTCTGGAAACACCATATATTTT. This encodes CASSDGVGSYSGNTIYF. The variable domain in full, with the rest retrieved from reference TRBV2 and TRBJ1-3, is EPEVTQTPSHQVTQMGQEVILRCVPISNHLYFYWYRQILGQKVEFLVSFYNNEISEKSEIFDDQFSVERPDGSNFTLKIRSTKLEDSAMYFCASSDGVGSYSGNTIYFGEGSWLTVV.

The V gene is TRBV5-1, the J gene TRBJ2-2; TRBD2 matches at 8 bases. This CDR3 has 15 residues. Trimming at V came to 4 bases and at J to 6 bases, leaving 8 bases not matched to a gene. Germline V gene data show CDR1 as SGHRS and CDR2 as YFSETQ. The CDR3 is CASSLSGIGSGELFF. CDR3 DNA: TGCGCCAGCAGCCTTAGCGGGATCGGTTCCGGGGAGCTGTTTTTT.

On this clone: At the DNA level, this CDR3 is encoded by other sequences in the same sample as well. This chain links TRBV15 with TRBJ1-1; perhaps TRBD1 as D (5 bases). The CDR3 covers 13 residues. V gave up 1 base and J gave up 3 bases, with 6 bases separating them. Germline V gene sequence: CDR1 LNHNV, CDR2 YYDKDF (reference sequence). The chain's CDR3 is CATSRGGYTEAFF. CDR3 DNA: TGTGCCACCAGCAGAGGGGGCTACACTGAAGCTTTCTTT.

The chain couples TRBV2 to TRBJ2-7, with D possibly TRBD2 on 5 matching bases. From germline, CDR1 is SNHLY and CDR2 FYNNEI. This CDR3 is 14 amino acids long. V lost 5 bases to trimming and J lost 2 bases, with 13 bases between them. In DNA, the CDR3 is TGTGCCAGCAGTATGACTACTTTAACCTACGAGCAGTACTTC. This encodes CASSMTTLTYEQYF.

Comments on this clone: At the DNA level, this CDR3 is encoded by other sequences in the same sample as well. The chain has TRBV4-1 and TRBJ2-7; 10 nucleotides align to TRBD1. CDR1 is MGHRA and CDR2 is YSYEKL in the germline V gene. After removal of 3 bases from V and 4 bases from J, the junction contained 6 bases not matched to a gene. The CDR3 consists of 15 residues. The DNA for the CDR3 is TGCGCCAGCAGCCAGGCCGGGACAGGGGTTTACGAGCAGTACTTC. This sequence encodes CASSQAGTGVYEQYF.

A single count supports this clone. The CDR3 reads CASSPGLEVAEQYF. The CDR3 DNA reads TGTGCCAGCTCCCCGGGACTAGAGGTAGCCGAGCAGTACTTC. This chain connects TRBV18 to TRBJ2-7; 8 positions match TRBD2. Germline CDR1 and CDR2: KGHSH and LQKENI. V shed 6 bases and J 6 bases; nucleotides not matched to a gene: 10. The CDR3 loop spans 14 amino acids.

J is TRBJ1-1 and V is TRBV5-4, with D uncertain. The V end lost 4 bases, the J end lost 1 base, and 17 bases lay between the germline ends. The CDR3 has 16 amino acids. The V gene's germline CDR1 is SGHNT and CDR2 YYREEE (reference sequence). CDR3: CASSTGGSSPNTEAFF. In DNA form, the CDR3 reads TGTGCCAGCAGCACGGGAGGGTCGAGCCCGAACACTGAAGCTTTCTTT.

The chain combines TRBV19 with TRBJ1-5; tentative D call: TRBD1 (6 bases). V gave up 3 bases and J gave up 1 base, with 10 bases separating them. The V gene's germline CDR1 is LNHDA and CDR2 SQIVND (reference sequence). CDR3 size: 15 residues. The CDR3 bases are TGTGCCAGTAGTATTGGGCAGGGGAGCAATCAGCCCCAGCATTTT. Amino acids: CASSIGQGSNQPQHF. The full variable domain, in which reference TRBV19 and TRBJ1-5 provide the parts outside the CDR3, is DGGITQSPKYLFRKEGQNVTLSCEQNLNHDAMYWYRQDPGQGLRLIYYSQIVNDFQKGDIAEGYSVSREKKESFPLTVTSAQKNPTAFYLCASSIGQGSNQPQHFGDGTRLSIL.

The rearrangement joins TRBV11-2 to TRBJ2-5, with 9 nucleotides matching TRBD2. Germline-derived CDR1 and CDR2 are SGHAT and FQNNGV. This CDR3 has 16 residues. Unmatched junction bases numbered 7, after V lost 4 bases and J lost 1 base. CDR3 coding DNA: TGTGCCAGCAGCTCCCCGGGTAGCGGGGGCCAAGAGACCCAGTACTTC. This translates into CASSSPGSGGQETQYF.

The chain joins TRBV27 to TRBJ1-5; D gene uncertain. This CDR3 region has 18 residues. V gave up 2 bases and J gave up 1 base, with 18 bases separating them. Germline assignment: CDR1 MNHEY and CDR2 SMNVEV (reference sequence). The CDR3 protein is CASSLSPTRLRSNQPQHF. In DNA form, the CDR3 reads TGTGCCAGCAGTTTAAGCCCTACCAGGCTCAGGAGCAATCAGCCCCAGCATTTT.

The chain uses TRBV10-1 and TRBJ2-1, with TRBD2 as a possible D gene (5 bases). The V gene's germline CDR1 is WNHNN and CDR2 SYGVQD (reference sequence). V gave up 4 bases and J gave up 2 bases, with 15 bases separating them. CDR3 length: 16 residues. The CDR3 spells CASSASGSVAYNEQFF. In nucleotides, the CDR3 is TGCGCCAGCAGTGCCTCGGGTAGCGTTGCCTACAATGAGCAGTTCTTC.

The V call is TRBV28, the J call TRBJ2-2; D is uncertain. The CDR3 consists of 12 residues. CDR1 is MDHEN and CDR2 is SYDVKM in the germline V gene. Trimming stripped 5 bases from V and 10 bases from J, with 11 bases between. The CDR3 sequence is CASSLRIPELFF. DNA for the CDR3: TGTGCCAGCAGTCTTAGAATTCCGGAGCTGTTTTTT.

V gene TRBV21-1 combines with J gene TRBJ2-7; the table's D call TRBD1 went unverified against the DNA. TRBV21-1 constitutes a pseudogene. The CDR3 length is 17 residues. The CDR3: CASSKGGNRDKSYEQYF. CDR3 nucleotides: TGTGCCAGCAGCAAAGGGGGAAACCGGGACAAGTCCTACGAGCAGTACTTC.

The chain recombines TRBV6-5 with TRBJ1-2; TRBD1 is a possible D gene (6 bases). The V end lost 7 bases, the J end lost 7 bases, and 19 bases lay between the germline ends. This CDR3 is 14 amino acids long. Germline V CDR1 and CDR2: MNHEY, SVGAGI. This chain's CDR3 is CASTDAQGFGGYTF. The CDR3 nucleotides are TGTGCCAGCACAGACGCACAGGGTTTTGGTGGCTACACCTTC.

This chain joins TRBV14 and TRBJ2-5; D not resolved. CDR1 and CDR2 from the germline V gene are SGHDN and FVKESK. CDR3 size: 12 residues. Trimming cost V 2 bases and J 5 bases, with 6 bases left between them. CDR3 DNA sequence: TGTGCCAGCAGCCAAATCATGGAGACCCAGTACTTC. It translates to CASSQIMETQYF.

V gene TRBV28 combines with J gene TRBJ2-3; 7 nucleotides line up with TRBD1. The CDR3 runs to 15 residues. CDR1 is MDHEN and CDR2 is SYDVKM in the germline V gene. Trimming removed 5 bases from V and 4 bases from J; junction bases left unmatched: 9. CDR3 amino acids: CASSIGQALADTQYF. CDR3 DNA: TGTGCCAGCAGTATAGGACAGGCGCTAGCAGATACGCAGTATTTT.

The chain links TRBV7-8 to TRBJ1-3; a weak D match, TRBD1 (5 bases). Trimming took 1 base from V and 3 from J, leaving 10 bases between them. The CDR3 is 15 residues long. CDR1 SGHVS and CDR2 FQNEAQ come from the germline V gene. The CDR3 reads CASSLGGGFGNTIYF. The CDR3 region has the DNA TGTGCCAGCAGCTTAGGTGGGGGGTTTGGAAACACCATATATTTT.

V and J are TRBV7-9 and TRBJ1-1; D call uncertain. The germline V gene encodes CDR1 SEHNR and CDR2 FQNEAQ (reference sequence). This CDR3 contains 14 residues. Trimming cost V 6 bases and J 0 bases, with 11 bases left between them. CDR3 sequence: CASRKKGMNTEAFF. Written as DNA, the CDR3 is TGTGCCAGCAGGAAAAAGGGAATGAACACTGAAGCTTTCTTT.